The rows below give T cell receptor beta chains drawn from one sample of a study of PD-1 blockade in classical Hodgkin lymphoma. The protocol was immunoSEQ multiplex PCR, while the TCRdb copy is restricted to in-frame clones and leaves out a portion. The repertoire holds some 64,000 clones, with 80% to 90% as singletons. The sequences come from peripheral blood mononuclear cells (PBMCs), collected at baseline. The receptors here all came from a human donor with classical Hodgkin lymphoma. Each CDR3 is given with its conserved first and last residue.

J gene | V gene | CDR3 protein
TRBJ1-4 | TRBV5-1 | CASSPAGTGFEKLFF
TRBJ2-2 | TRBV2 | CASRAPGQRSGELFF
TRBJ1-1 | TRBV10-2 | CASSEPSVRYTEAFF
TRBJ2-7 | TRBV5-4 | CASSFRGETYEQYF
TRBJ2-5 | TRBV18 | CASSRPGSRHQETQYF
TRBJ1-4 | TRBV30 | CAWSVTVFEKLFF
TRBJ2-7 | TRBV2 | CASSGQGICLCYEQYF
TRBJ1-1 | TRBV19 | CASNPSGTGFSTEAFF
TRBJ1-1 | TRBV5-6 | CASSYVGIWNTEAFF
TRBJ2-5 | TRBV6-6 | CASRKTLPQYF
TRBJ1-4 | TRBV7-9 | CASSFRVATNEKLFF
TRBJ1-1 | TRBV21-1 | CASSKSMLGTEAFF
TRBJ2-1 | TRBV12-5 | CASGFRTSGGNNEQFF